This note documents a single T cell receptor beta chain sequence. Its antigen is undetermined. The junction and the germline gene differ at one end; a read error may be behind it. The entry originates in a study of T cells in Graves' hyperthyroidism and ophthalmopathy. TCR beta CDR3 sequences were amplified from RNA transcripts. HTBI primers were the set used in a first-round RT-PCR of the TCR CDR3. TCRdb recomputed calls from the multiplex PCR reads with MiXCR, one row per CDR3 protein. The sample has roughly 500,000 distinct CDR3 sequences, 46% seen once. A patient was excluded if there was uncontrolled infection, other autoimmune disease, pregnancy or lactation. CDR1 and CDR2 from the germline V gene are SEHNR and FQNEAQ (reference sequence). This CDR3 comprises 14 residues. Study results and caveats: Clonotypes that were expanded in thyroid above 0.001 mostly appeared in blood too. For ophthalmopathy, model prediction preceded onset by a median approximately 6 months.

The chain recombines TRBV7-9 with TRBJ1-3; D unresolved. Sequenced: peripheral blood or thyroid tissue (not recorded which). The TCR sequence derives from an adult woman with Graves' disease, either hyperthyroidism or ophthalmopathy (not recorded which). The CDR3 region has the DNA TGTGCCAGCAGCTTCGACGGCTCTGGAAACACCTTATATTTT. It encodes CASSFDGSGNTLYF.